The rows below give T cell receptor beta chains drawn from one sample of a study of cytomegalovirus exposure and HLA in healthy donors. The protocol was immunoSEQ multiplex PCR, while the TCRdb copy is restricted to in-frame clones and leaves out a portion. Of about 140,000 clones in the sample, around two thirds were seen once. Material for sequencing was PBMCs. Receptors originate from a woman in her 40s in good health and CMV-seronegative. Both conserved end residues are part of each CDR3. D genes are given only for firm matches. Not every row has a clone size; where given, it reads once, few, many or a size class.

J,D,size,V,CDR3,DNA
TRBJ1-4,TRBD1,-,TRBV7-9,CASSPGQINEKLFF,TGTGCCAGCAGCCCGGGACAGATTAATGAAAAACTGTTTTTT
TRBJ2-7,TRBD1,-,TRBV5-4,CASSRTGTYEQYF,TGTGCCAGCAGCCGGACAGGGACCTACGAGCAGTACTTC
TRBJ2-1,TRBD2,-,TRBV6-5,CASSLSGGGNEQFF,TGTGCCAGCAGTTTAAGCGGGGGGGGGAATGAGCAGTTCTTC
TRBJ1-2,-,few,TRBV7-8,CASSHAWSGKTNYGYTF,TGTGCCAGCAGCCACGCTTGGTCAGGGAAAACTAACTATGGCTACACCTTC
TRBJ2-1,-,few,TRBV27,CASSFTGGRGQGRKQFF,TGTGCCAGCAGTTTTACCGGGGGGAGAGGACAGGGACGAAAGCAGTTCTTC
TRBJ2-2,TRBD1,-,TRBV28,CASSLTAGTGIAGELFF,TGTGCCAGCAGTTTGACGGCCGGGACAGGGATTGCCGGGGAGCTGTTTTTT
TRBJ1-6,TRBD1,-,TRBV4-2,CASSQDAGQGRTPLHF,TGTGCCAGCAGCCAAGATGCTGGACAGGGTAGGACACCCCTCCACTTT
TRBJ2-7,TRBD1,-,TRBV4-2,CASSQASGQGSSYEQYF,TGTGCCAGCAGCCAAGCGTCTGGACAGGGGTCCTCCTACGAGCAGTACTTC
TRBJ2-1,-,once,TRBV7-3,CASSLTADSYNEQFF,TGTGCCAGCAGCTTAACAGCCGACAGCTACAATGAGCAGTTCTTC
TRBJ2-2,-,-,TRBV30,CAWSPDRSAGELFF,TGTGCCTGGAGTCCCGACAGAAGTGCTGGGGAGCTGTTTTTT
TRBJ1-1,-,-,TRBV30,CAWAAQGNTEAFF,TGTGCCTGGGCAGCACAGGGGAACACTGAAGCTTTCTTT
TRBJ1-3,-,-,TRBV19,CASSIGHYGSGNTIYF,TGTGCCAGTAGTATTGGACACTATGGCTCTGGAAACACCATATATTTT
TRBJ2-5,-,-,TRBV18,CASSPPSSETQYF,TGTGCCAGCTCACCACCTAGTTCCGAGACCCAGTACTTC
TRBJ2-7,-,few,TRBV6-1,CASRQGQAGRYEQYF,TGTGCCAGCAGACAGGGCCAAGCAGGGAGATACGAGCAGTACTTC
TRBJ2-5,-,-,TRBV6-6,CASSYGAASQETQYF,TGTGCCAGCAGTTACGGGGCTGCCTCACAAGAGACCCAATACTTC
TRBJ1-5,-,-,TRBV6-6,CASILNEGVNQPQHF,TGTGCCAGCATTCTAAATGAGGGTGTGAATCAGCCCCAGCATTTT
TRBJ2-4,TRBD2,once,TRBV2,CASSQLLAGDGNIQYF,TGTGCCAGCAGTCAACTGCTAGCGGGGGACGGGAACATTCAGTACTTC
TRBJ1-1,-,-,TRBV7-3,CASSLLGGGNTEAFF,TGTGCCAGCAGCTTGCTGGGAGGGGGGAACACTGAAGCTTTCTTT
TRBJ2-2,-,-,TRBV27,CASMYGRNTGELFF,TGTGCCAGCATGTATGGGAGGAACACCGGGGAGCTGTTTTTT
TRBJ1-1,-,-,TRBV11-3,CASSSNTEAFF,TGTGCCAGCAGCTCAAACACTGAAGCTTTCTTT
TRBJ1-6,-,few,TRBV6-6,CASSSSGSSYNSPLHF,-
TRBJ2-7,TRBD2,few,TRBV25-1,CASSYSGNPDEQYF,TGTGCCAGCAGTTATAGCGGGAACCCCGACGAGCAGTACTTC
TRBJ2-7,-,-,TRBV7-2,CASSLSGSFREQYF,TGTGCCAGCAGCTTATCAGGGTCCTTCCGCGAGCAGTACTTC
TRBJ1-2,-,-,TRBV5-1,CASSLESLPGGYGYTF,TGCGCCAGCAGCTTGGAGTCCCTGCCAGGAGGCTATGGCTACACCTTC
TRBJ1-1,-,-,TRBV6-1,CASSEVAGLQAFF,TGTGCCAGCAGTGAAGTAGCAGGGTTGCAAGCTTTCTTT
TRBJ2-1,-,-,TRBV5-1,CASSSDSYNEQFF,TGCGCCAGCAGCTCTGACAGCTACAATGAGCAGTTCTTC
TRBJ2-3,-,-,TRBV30,CAWSLGGRPTDTQYF,TGTGCCTGGAGCCTGGGAGGACGGCCCACAGATACGCAGTATTTT
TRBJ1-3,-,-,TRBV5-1,CASGYTGTGNTIYF,TGCGCCAGCGGATATACAGGGACTGGAAACACCATATATTTT
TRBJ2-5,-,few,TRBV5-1,CASSLVSSAQETQYF,TGCGCCAGCAGCTTAGTCTCTTCCGCGCAAGAGACCCAGTACTTC
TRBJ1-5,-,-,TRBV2,CASSEEGDFGNQPQHF,TGTGCCAGCAGTGAAGAAGGGGATTTCGGCAATCAGCCCCAGCATTTT
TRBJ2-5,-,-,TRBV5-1,CASSPLRVLETQYF,TGCGCCAGCAGCCCACTCAGGGTTTTGGAGACCCAGTACTTC
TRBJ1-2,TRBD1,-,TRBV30,CAWRRTGGRFTVDYGYTF,TGTGCCTGGAGGAGGACAGGGGGGAGGTTTACCGTAGACTATGGCTACACCTTC
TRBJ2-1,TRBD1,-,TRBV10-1,CASSDYDRGSYNEQFF,TGCGCCAGCAGTGATTATGACAGGGGGTCCTACAATGAGCAGTTCTTC
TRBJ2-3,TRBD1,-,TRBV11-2,CASSLVTGATVTDTQYF,TGTGCCAGCAGCTTAGTTACAGGGGCCACGGTCACAGATACGCAGTATTTT
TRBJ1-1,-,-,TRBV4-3,CASSQESPRGTEAFF,TGCGCCAGCAGCCAAGAGTCCCCGAGAGGAACTGAAGCTTTCTTT
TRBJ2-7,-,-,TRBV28,CASRFGGAYEQYF,TGTGCCAGCAGGTTTGGGGGCGCCTACGAGCAGTACTTC
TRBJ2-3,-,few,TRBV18,CASSPRRTGGGNTDTQYF,TGTGCCAGCTCACCTCGAAGGACAGGCGGGGGGAACACAGATACGCAGTATTTT
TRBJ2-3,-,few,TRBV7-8,CASSKFPGRGMGTDTQYF,TGTGCCAGCAGCAAATTCCCTGGTCGGGGAATGGGCACAGATACGCAGTATTTT
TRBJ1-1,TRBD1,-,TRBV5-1,CASSPTGGSVNTEAFF,TGCGCCAGCAGTCCTACAGGGGGGTCTGTCAACACTGAAGCTTTCTTT
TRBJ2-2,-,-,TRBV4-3,CASSQDSANTGELFF,TGCGCCAGCAGCCAAGACAGCGCGAACACCGGGGAGCTGTTTTTT
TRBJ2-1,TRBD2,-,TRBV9,CASSPGLAAVNEQFF,TGTGCCAGCAGCCCCGGACTAGCGGCAGTTAATGAGCAGTTCTTC
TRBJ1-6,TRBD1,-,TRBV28,CASNTGQIHNSPLHF,TGTGCCAGCAATACGGGACAGATCCATAATTCACCCCTCCACTTT
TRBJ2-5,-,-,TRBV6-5,CASSSREGVQETQYF,TGTGCCAGCAGTTCCAGGGAGGGGGTCCAAGAGACCCAGTACTTC
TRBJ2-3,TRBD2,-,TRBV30,CAWSVLAGVADTQYF,TGTGCCTGGAGTGTGTTAGCGGGGGTCGCGGATACGCAGTATTTT
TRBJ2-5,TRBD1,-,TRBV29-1,CSVPPRQGGETQYF,TGCAGCGTTCCGCCAAGACAGGGTGGCGAGACCCAGTACTTC
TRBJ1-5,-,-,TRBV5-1,CASSSGVSNQPQHF,TGCGCCAGCAGCTCAGGGGTGAGCAATCAGCCCCAGCATTTT
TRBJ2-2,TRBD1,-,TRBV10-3,CASKQGMRPGELFF,TGTGCCTCGAAACAGGGGATGAGGCCCGGGGAGCTGTTTTTT
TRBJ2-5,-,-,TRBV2,CASMYRGRGTGGTQYF,TGTGCCAGCATGTACAGGGGGAGGGGTACCGGGGGGACCCAGTACTTC
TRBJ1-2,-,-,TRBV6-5,CASSWAHGPYGYTF,TGTGCCAGCAGTTGGGCCCACGGCCCCTATGGCTACACCTTC
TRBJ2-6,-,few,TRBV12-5,CASGPPGGSWANVLTF,TGTGCTAGTGGCCCCCCAGGGGGGTCGTGGGCCAACGTCCTGACTTTC
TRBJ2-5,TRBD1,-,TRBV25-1,CASSEEEDRGLGETQYF,TGTGCCAGCAGTGAGGAGGAAGACAGGGGCTTAGGGGAGACCCAGTACTTC
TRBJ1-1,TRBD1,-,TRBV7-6,CASSLAPQGTTEAFF,TGTGCCAGCAGCTTAGCCCCACAGGGGACGACTGAAGCTTTCTTT
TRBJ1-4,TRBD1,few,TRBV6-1,CAGGQGGEKLFF,TGTGCCGGGGGACAGGGAGGTGAAAAACTGTTTTTT
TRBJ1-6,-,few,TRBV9,CASSVQGSYNSPLHF,TGTGCCAGCAGCGTACAGGGGAGTTATAATTCACCCCTCCACTTT